This T cell receptor beta chain was observed in a study of OX40 agonist ivuxolimab in advanced cancers. Whole-study context: Every 2 weeks, ivuxolimab was infused into the patients intravenously at between 0.01 and 10 mg/kg. People in dose escalation had one of these cancers: hepatocellular carcinoma, melanoma, renal cell or head and neck cancer.

Findings and caveats of the study: CD8+ T cells showed, on average, more clonal expansion than CD4+ cells.

Measured with immunoSEQ multiplex PCR; TCRdb has only the in-frame clones, and not every one. Altogether tens of thousands of clones are present, 75% to 85% being singletons, with the ten largest covering about a quarter. Remarks on this clone: The antigen is unknown.

The germline CDR1 and CDR2 sequences are SGDLS and YYNGEE. The V gene end was trimmed by 0 bases and the J gene end by 4 bases; junction bases not matched to a gene: 4. There are 14 residues in the CDR3. Patients were excluded for autoimmune disease history or systemic immunosuppression. This receptor was taken from an adult with an advanced solid tumor such as melanoma, head and neck, liver or kidney cancer. The chain employs TRBV9 and TRBJ2-7; 7 nucleotides agree with TRBD1. This specimen consisted of CD4+ or CD8+ T cells sorted from blood, obtained in a trial of the OX40 agonist ivuxolimab. The CDR3 region is CASSVGDSDYEQYF. As DNA, the CDR3 is TGTGCCAGCAGCGTAGGGGACAGCGATTACGAGCAGTACTTC.